A single sample is the source of the 32 T cell receptor beta chains below, sequenced in a study of CD8 T cells in ankylosing spondylitis. TCRdb fed the 5' RACE reads into MiXCR, producing one record per CDR3 protein. The sample lists about 350,000 distinct CDR3 sequences; approximately 22% were seen once. Sequencing input: blood, either unsorted or a sorted T cell fraction (not recorded which). The receptor source for this set is a male donor with ankylosing spondylitis or in good health (not recorded which).

This clonotype was detected only a few times. The rearrangement joins TRBV7-3 to TRBJ2-2; 7 nucleotides agree with TRBD2. Germline V gene lookup returns CDR1 SGHTA and CDR2 FQGTGA. The CDR3 extends over 16 amino acids. V shed 2 bases, J shed 5 bases, and the junction held 8 bases outside the gene matches. The CDR3: CASSLPARGGTGELFF. DNA for the CDR3: TGTGCCAGCAGCTTACCCGCCCGGGGAGGGACCGGGGAGCTGTTTTTT.

The table lists this clonotype with a few counts. Given a much more abundant clone one base away, this may be a read error. The V and J genes are TRBV12-3 or TRBV12-4 and TRBJ2-2; no firm D call. Trimming took 1 base from V and 3 from J, leaving 3 bases between them. This CDR3 contains 13 residues. CDR3 residues: CASSLGHTGELFF. The CDR3 coding sequence is TGTGCCAGCAGTTTAGGGCACACCGGGGAGCTGTTTTTT.

The chain employs TRBV11-2 and TRBJ2-2; no definite D call. V was shortened by 5 bases and J by 0 bases, with 10 bases between the two germline ends. Per the germline V gene, CDR1 is SGHAT and CDR2 is FQNNGV. The CDR3 consists of 15 residues. The CDR3 loop is CASSPIHANTGELFF. The CDR3 DNA is TGTGCCAGCAGCCCTATCCACGCGAACACCGGGGAGCTGTTTTTT. Looking up the rest from reference TRBV11-2 and TRBJ2-2 gives the full variable domain: EAGVAQSPRYKIIEKRQSVAFWCNPISGHATLYWYQQILGQGPKLLIQFQNNGVVDDSQLPKDRFSAERLKGVDSTLKIQPAKLEDSAVYLCASSPIHANTGELFFGEGSRLTVL.

The rearrangement links TRBV20-1 to TRBJ2-3; 9 nucleotides agree with TRBD2. This CDR3 contains 15 residues. V was pared by 6 bases and J by 2 bases, with 9 bases of the junction left unmatched. From germline, CDR1 is DFQATT and CDR2 SNEGSKA (reference sequence). CDR3 DNA sequence: TGCAGTGCGCTTGGCGGGGGGGCCGCCACAGATACGCAGTATTTT. It codes for CSALGGGAATDTQYF.

A few counts support this clonotype. The V call is TRBV7-6, the J call TRBJ2-5; 12 bases align to TRBD2. V gave up 1 base and J gave up 2 bases; unmatched junction bases: 8. Germline values: CDR1 SGHVS, CDR2 FNYEAQ. The CDR3 has 18 amino acids. The CDR3 DNA reads TGTGCCAGCAGCTTAGGGCTAGCGGGGGGGCCTTTACAAGAGACCCAGTACTTC. Translated: CASSLGLAGGPLQETQYF.

The gene calls are TRBV12-5 and TRBJ2-2; D perhaps matches TRBD2 (5 bases). V gave up 1 base and J gave up 4 bases, with 22 bases separating them. Germline lookup yields CDR1 LGHNT and CDR2 FRNRAP. This CDR3 is 19 amino acids long. Here the CDR3 reads CASGLGSTRGARVTGELFF. CDR3 DNA: TGTGCTAGTGGTTTGGGATCAACTCGGGGAGCCCGGGTCACCGGGGAGCTGTTTTTT.

This clonotype was observed a few times. This rearrangement joins TRBV12-3 or TRBV12-4 to TRBJ1-1, with TRBD1 as a possible D gene (5 bases). V was trimmed by 8 bases and J by 5 bases, leaving 18 bases between them. CDR3 size: 14 residues. CDR3 amino acids: CASVLTTVGTEAFF. DNA of the CDR3: TGTGCCAGCGTCTTAACGACAGTAGGGACTGAAGCTTTCTTT.

This clonotype was counted a few times. The chain has TRBV29-1 and TRBJ2-7; D uncertain. With 1 base removed from V and 6 bases from J, the gap between germline ends came to 10 bases. CDR3 size: 12 residues. Germline CDR1 SQVTM, CDR2 ANQGSEA. The CDR3 protein is CSVEGLSAEQYF. As DNA, the CDR3 is TGCAGCGTTGAAGGGCTATCGGCCGAGCAGTACTTC.

This clonotype was observed a few times. The rearrangement links TRBV29-1 to TRBJ2-1; the match to TRBD1 covers 9 bases. This CDR3 is 14 amino acids long. V was pared by 4 bases and J by 0 bases, with 1 base of the junction left unmatched. CDR1 and CDR2 (germline): SQVTM, ANQGSEA. The CDR3 nucleotides are TGCAGCGTTGGGGGACAGGGCTCCTACAATGAGCAGTTCTTC. This translates into CSVGGQGSYNEQFF.

Ten or more counts support this clonotype. The chain uses TRBV12-3 or TRBV12-4 and TRBJ2-1; D not resolved. This CDR3 contains 13 residues. Trimming pared 8 bases from V and 4 bases from J, leaving 12 bases between. The CDR3 spells CASGPVSYNEQFF. DNA for the CDR3: TGTGCCAGCGGACCCGTGAGTTACAATGAGCAGTTCTTC.

The chain joins TRBV6-1 to TRBJ1-5; 9 nucleotides match TRBD1. Germline V CDR1 and CDR2: MNHNS, SASEGT. CDR3 length: 15 amino acids. V was pared by 6 bases and J by 3 bases, with 6 bases of the junction left unmatched. CDR3 residues: CASREDRGPNQPQHF. The CDR3 DNA follows: TGTGCCAGCAGGGAGGACAGGGGCCCCAATCAGCCCCAGCATTTT.

The chain employs TRBV7-3 and TRBJ2-3, with D unresolved. Between the trimmed V and J ends, which lost 2 bases and 6 bases, there was a span of 12 bases. The CDR3 runs to 14 residues. Germline CDR1 is SGHTA and CDR2 is FQGTGA. The CDR3 nucleotides read TGTGCCAGCAGCTTAGCCGGAGTGGGGGATACGCAGTATTTT. Amino acid sequence: CASSLAGVGDTQYF. The full variable domain, rest sourced from reference TRBV7-3 and TRBJ2-3, is GAGVSQTPSNKVTEKGKYVELRCDPISGHTALYWYRQSLGQGPEFLIYFQGTGAADDSGLPNDRFFAVRPEGSVSTLKIQRTERGDSAVYLCASSLAGVGDTQYFGPGTRLTVL.

The chain employs TRBV20-1 and TRBJ1-1, with no clear D. CDR1 is DFQATT, CDR2 SNEGSKA, per germline (reference sequence). This CDR3 spans 11 amino acids. V shed 7 bases and J shed 3 bases, with 9 bases lying between them. The CDR3 DNA follows: TGCAGTGTTGTCGACTACACTGAAGCTTTCTTT. This gives the protein CSVVDYTEAFF.

The sample holds a few counts of this clonotype. The chain has TRBV11-2 and TRBJ2-5; no clear D gene. Trimming took 7 bases from V and 1 from J, leaving 16 bases between them. The CDR3 length is 15 residues. CDR1 and CDR2 (germline): SGHAT, FQNNGV. Here the CDR3 reads CASTVGWSPQETQYF. The DNA for the CDR3 is TGTGCCAGCACCGTAGGGTGGAGTCCCCAAGAGACCCAGTACTTC.

This clonotype appeared many times. This rearrangement joins TRBV29-1 to TRBJ2-7, with 8 bases matching TRBD1. The CDR3 sequence is 12 residues long. V gave up 4 bases and J gave up 3 bases; unmatched junction bases: 2. Germline V gene sequence: CDR1 SQVTM, CDR2 ANQGSEA. As DNA, the CDR3 is TGCAGCGTTGTCGGACAGGGCTACGAGCAGTACTTC. This codes for CSVVGQGYEQYF.

This clonotype was seen a few times. The chain carries TRBV11-2 and TRBJ2-1; D is uncertain. The CDR3 contains 13 residues. Germline-derived CDR1 and CDR2 are SGHAT and FQNNGV. V gave up 3 bases and J gave up 6 bases, with 9 bases separating them. The CDR3 reads CASSFSPINEQFF. DNA of the CDR3: TGTGCCAGCAGCTTCTCCCCGATCAATGAGCAGTTCTTC.

This rearrangement joins TRBV20-1 to TRBJ2-7; maybe TRBD2 (6 bases). The CDR3 totals 15 residues. V dropped 3 bases and J dropped 7 bases, with 22 bases sitting between them. Germline lookup yields CDR1 DFQATT and CDR2 SNEGSKA (reference sequence). In DNA, the CDR3 is TGCAGTGCTAGCTCCCGGGGGTCGTCCTACAATGAGCAGTACTTC. It specifies CSASSRGSSYNEQYF.

This clonotype was detected only a few times. The gene calls are TRBV20-1 and TRBJ2-7; the match to TRBD2 covers 10 bases. The CDR3 consists of 14 residues. J was trimmed by 4 bases and V by 3 bases; bases with no gene match: 6. CDR1 is DFQATT and CDR2 is SNEGSKA in the germline V gene (reference sequence). CDR3 residues: CSASGPSGGYEQYF. The CDR3 bases are TGCAGTGCTAGCGGGCCTAGCGGGGGATACGAGCAGTACTTC.

This clonotype came up once. This chain joins TRBV7-6 and TRBJ2-2; the D gene is possibly TRBD2 (6 bases). CDR3 size: 15 residues. CDR1 and CDR2 from the germline V gene are SGHVS and FNYEAQ. V was trimmed by 3 bases and J by 0 bases, leaving 8 bases between them. The CDR3 sequence is CASSFWGANTGELFF. For the CDR3, the DNA is TGTGCCAGCAGCTTTTGGGGGGCGAACACCGGGGAGCTGTTTTTT.

This chain links TRBV6-5 with TRBJ2-1; D ambiguous. From germline, CDR1 is MNHEY and CDR2 SVGAGI. The germline V and J ends were trimmed by 4 bases and 2 bases, with 12 bases remaining between them. There are 15 residues in the CDR3. CDR3 amino acids: CASSSKPSTYNEQFF. The CDR3 region has the DNA TGTGCCAGCAGTTCCAAGCCATCCACCTACAATGAGCAGTTCTTC.

There are a few counts of this clonotype. This rearrangement joins TRBV5-6 to TRBJ2-7; unclear D gene. CDR1 is SGHDT and CDR2 is YYEEEE in the germline V gene. This CDR3 is built from 14 residues. V gave up 2 bases and J gave up 2 bases, with 11 bases separating them. The DNA for the CDR3 is TGTGCCAGCAGCTTACTGTTGGGGACCTACGAGCAGTACTTC. Translation: CASSLLLGTYEQYF.

The V gene is TRBV12-3 or TRBV12-4, the J gene TRBJ2-2, with a tentative D call TRBD1 (6 bases). V was shortened by 7 bases and J by 7 bases, with 22 bases between the two germline ends. The CDR3 has 16 amino acids. CDR3 protein: CASTPWLRGWGGELFF. CDR3 bases: TGTGCCAGCACTCCCTGGTTGAGGGGGTGGGGCGGGGAGCTGTTTTTT.

V and J are TRBV28 and TRBJ2-2; D ambiguous. Trimming took off 1 base at V and 6 bases at J, with 6 bases between the two ends. The CDR3 has 13 residues. CDR1 is MDHEN and CDR2 is SYDVKM in the germline V gene. The DNA for the CDR3 is TGTGCCAGCAGTTTATCCCGGGCCGGGGAGCTGTTTTTT. As protein: CASSLSRAGELFF.

This chain joins TRBV7-8 and TRBJ2-7, with 7 bases matching TRBD1. This CDR3 region has 13 residues. With 7 bases clipped from V and 0 bases from J, the junction kept 3 bases outside the gene matches. The germline V gene has CDR1 SGHVS and CDR2 FQNEAQ. In nucleotides, the CDR3 is TGTGCCAGCAAACAGGGGTCCTCCTACGAGCAGTACTTC. It specifies CASKQGSSYEQYF.

This clonotype has just a few counts. The chain links TRBV20-1 to TRBJ2-7, with 7 bases identical to TRBD1. CDR1 and CDR2 (germline): DFQATT, SNEGSKA (reference sequence). CDR3 size: 13 residues. V shed 2 bases and J 4 bases; nucleotides not matched to a gene: 5. CDR3 nucleotides: TGCAGTGCTAGATTAGGGGGCAGGTACGAGCAGTACTTC. It codes for CSARLGGRYEQYF.

This clonotype was seen a handful of times. The chain is built from TRBV27 and TRBJ2-7; D tentatively fits TRBD1 or TRBD2 (5 bases each). Deletions cut 8 bases from V and 5 bases from J, with 19 bases between. The CDR3 has 14 residues. The V gene's germline CDR1 is MNHEY and CDR2 SMNVEV (reference sequence). The CDR3 protein is CASSPRDLADEQYF. DNA for the CDR3: TGTGCCAGCTCCCCCCGGGACCTGGCCGACGAGCAGTACTTC.

This clonotype was picked up a small number of times. The chain joins TRBV5-4 to TRBJ2-7; 12 nucleotides agree with TRBD1. V gave up 3 bases and J gave up 4 bases; unmatched junction bases: 2. CDR3 size: 14 residues. Germline-derived CDR1 and CDR2 are SGHNT and YYREEE (reference sequence). Here the CDR3 reads CASSWDRGQYEQYF. The CDR3 bases are TGTGCCAGCAGCTGGGACAGGGGGCAGTACGAGCAGTACTTC.

The chain joins TRBV12-3 or TRBV12-4 to TRBJ2-2, with D hard to call. This CDR3 has 14 amino acids. Trimming stripped 7 bases from V and 6 bases from J, with 15 bases between. CDR3 protein: CASTEGLVAGELFF. DNA of the CDR3: TGTGCCAGCACCGAAGGTCTGGTTGCCGGGGAGCTGTTTTTT.

This clonotype was seen a few times. V usage is TRBV6-2 or TRBV6-3 and J usage is TRBJ2-1; D gene ambiguous. The germline V gene has CDR1 MNHEY and CDR2 SVGEGT. The CDR3 runs 11 residues. V was clipped by 0 bases and J by 9 bases, with 3 bases between them. CDR3 nucleotide sequence: TGTGCCAGCAGTTACTCGGTTGAGCAGTTCTTC. Its translation: CASSYSVEQFF.

The V and J genes are TRBV30 and TRBJ2-1, with TRBD1 matching 9 bases. The germline gives CDR1 GTSNPN, CDR2 SVGIG (reference sequence). V gave up 0 bases and J gave up 5 bases; unmatched junction bases: 5. The CDR3 spans 15 residues. The CDR3 reads CAWSVGTGRNNEQFF. In DNA form, the CDR3 reads TGTGCCTGGAGTGTAGGGACAGGGAGGAACAATGAGCAGTTCTTC.

The chain links TRBV12-3 or TRBV12-4 to TRBJ2-2; 10 bases match TRBD1. The J segment lost 4 bases and the V segment lost 7 bases, leaving 12 bases of the junction unmatched. The CDR3 spans 17 residues. The CDR3: CASIQTGGAYGTGELFF. The DNA of the CDR3 is TGTGCCAGCATCCAGACAGGGGGCGCGTATGGCACCGGGGAGCTGTTTTTT.

The J gene is TRBJ1-6, the V gene TRBV5-5, with unresolved D. The germline CDR1 and CDR2 sequences are SGHKS and YYEKEE (reference sequence). The V gene lost 1 base and the J gene lost 9 bases, with 14 bases spanning the gap. This CDR3 region has 15 residues. For the CDR3, the DNA is TGTGCCAGCAGCTTGTCGGCAGGTTCGGGTTCACCCCTCCACTTT. Protein product: CASSLSAGSGSPLHF.